This is a list of T cell receptor beta chains from one sample in a study of breast tumors, draining lymph nodes, adjacent tissues. TCRdb fed the multiplex PCR reads into MiXCR, producing one record per CDR3 protein. The sample records around 130,000 distinct CDR3 sequences, 20% to 25% being singletons. The material sequenced was axillary lymph node tissue. Receptors originate from a female donor with breast cancer. Some clones in this sample may be carry-over from other donors' samples. Each CDR3 is given with its conserved first and last residue. Fields, in order: V gene, CDR3 length, J gene, D gene, clone size, CDR3 DNA, CDR3 protein. D genes are given only for firm matches. Clone sizes are given selectively: once, few, many, or a class where the clone is expanded.

TRBV12-3/TRBV12-4,12,TRBJ1-4,.,many,TGTGCCAGCAGGTCTACAGGGGAAAAACTGTTTTTT,CASRSTGEKLFF
TRBV5-1,14,TRBJ2-1,.,many,TGCGCCAGCAGCGCTTCGGATTCCTACAATGAGCAGTTCTTC,CASSASDSYNEQFF
TRBV25-1,14,TRBJ2-1,TRBD2,many,TGTGCCAGCAGTGATCTAGCGGGAGGTCCTGAGCAGTTCTTC,CASSDLAGGPEQFF
TRBV11-2,18,TRBJ2-1,TRBD2,many,TGTGCCAGCAGCCCCGGGACTAGCGGACTCTCCTCCTACAATGAGCAGTTCTTC,CASSPGTSGLSSYNEQFF
TRBV20-1,13,TRBJ1-5,.,many,TGCAGTGCTAGAGTTGACAACAATCAGCCCCAGCATTTT,CSARVDNNQPQHF
TRBV5-6,23,TRBJ2-6,.,few,TGTGCCAGCAGCTTAATTGATTTATCGGGGGCCTATCCTCCTTTCTCTGGGGCCAACGTCCTGACTTTC,CASSLIDLSGAYPPFSGANVLTF
TRBV9,13,TRBJ2-7,.,many,TGTGCCAGCAGCGTGACTCCTACCCCTATTCCGGAGTTC,CASSVTPTPIPEF
TRBV20-1,11,TRBJ2-7,.,many,TGCAGTGCTACCCGGCAGTCCGAGCAGTACTTC,CSATRQSEQYF
TRBV10-3,14,TRBJ2-7,.,many,TGTGCCATCAGTGACTCAGCCGGGGCTGAGGAGCAGTACTTC,CAISDSAGAEEQYF
TRBV28,17,TRBJ1-2,.,few,TGTGCCAGCAGTTTTGCATCTCTCCCGCGGGGTGGCTATGGCTACACCTTC,CASSFASLPRGGYGYTF
TRBV2,13,TRBJ2-7,.,many,TGTGCCAGCCTCCGGGAGAGGGCTTACGAGCAGTACTTC,CASLRERAYEQYF
TRBV12-3/TRBV12-4,19,TRBJ1-5,.,many,TGTGCCAGCAGTTTAGGGTCCGGGGGGGCAGGCCATCGCAATCAGCCCCAGCATTTT,CASSLGSGGAGHRNQPQHF
TRBV4-1,14,TRBJ2-5,.,few,TGCGCCAGCGGCCAAGTTGACGGTTTGGAGACCCAGTACTTC,CASGQVDGLETQYF
TRBV9,12,TRBJ1-3,.,many,TGTGCCAGCAGGTCCTCTGGAAACACCATATATTTT,CASRSSGNTIYF
TRBV20-1,14,TRBJ1-1,.,.,TGCAGTGCTAGTCGCCACAGGGTTTACACTGAAGCTTTCTTT,CSASRHRVYTEAFF
TRBV4-1,14,TRBJ1-2,.,many,TGCGCCAGCAGCCAAGGGGAGACTAACTATGGCTACACCTTC,CASSQGETNYGYTF
TRBV28,21,TRBJ2-6,TRBD1,few,TGTGCCAGCAGGCGAGGTGGACGGTCAGGGGGCCTCCTGGGTGGGGCCAACGTCCTGACTTTC,CASRRGGRSGGLLGGANVLTF
TRBV4-1,13,TRBJ2-7,.,many,TGCGCCAGCAGCCCCCCCTCCGCTTACGAGCAGTACTTC,CASSPPSAYEQYF
TRBV7-2,14,TRBJ1-5,TRBD1,many,TGTGCCAGCAGCCCCGACAGGGCTTTGGAGCCCCAGCATTTT,CASSPDRALEPQHF
TRBV10-2,13,TRBJ2-1,.,many,TGCGCCAGCAGTGAGGCTAGTTCGGATGAGCAGTTCTTC,CASSEASSDEQFF
TRBV6-1,16,TRBJ1-5,TRBD1,.,TGTGCCAGCAGTGAATGGGACAGGGGCTTCAATCAGCCCCAGCATTTT,CASSEWDRGFNQPQHF
TRBV12-3/TRBV12-4,16,TRBJ2-3,TRBD2,many,TGTGCCAGCAGTTTCGGCGGGCGGGGGTCCACAGATACGCAGTATTTT,CASSFGGRGSTDTQYF
TRBV5-1,16,TRBJ2-7,TRBD1,many,TGCGCCAGCAGCCTAACCCCCGGACAGGGCTCCTACGAGCAGTACTTC,CASSLTPGQGSYEQYF
TRBV6-4,13,TRBJ2-3,.,many,TGTGCCAGCAGTGTTACTAGCACAGATACGCAGTATTTT,CASSVTSTDTQYF
TRBV3-1,15,TRBJ1-5,.,many,TGTGCCAGCAGCCATACCCTCACTAGCAATCAGCCCCAGCATTTT,CASSHTLTSNQPQHF
TRBV28,16,TRBJ1-5,.,.,TGTGCCAGCAGAAAGGGGACCGAATATAGCAATCAGCCCCAGCATTTT,CASRKGTEYSNQPQHF
TRBV7-8,12,TRBJ2-3,.,many,TGTGCCAGCAGTTCAACCTGGGATACGCAGTATTTT,CASSSTWDTQYF
TRBV6-1,13,TRBJ2-7,.,many,TGTGCCAGCAGGATTGAGAGGGACTACGAGCAGTACTTC,CASRIERDYEQYF
TRBV5-1,15,TRBJ1-2,.,many,TGCGCCAGCAGCTTGGAGGCGCAACCTGGGTATGGCTACACCTTC,CASSLEAQPGYGYTF
TRBV24-1,13,TRBJ2-1,.,many,TGTGCCACCATTGGGACGGGGGACAATGAGCAGTTCTTC,CATIGTGDNEQFF
TRBV19,15,TRBJ2-5,.,few,TGTGCCAGCTCAGGGACCTCGTCCGGCCAAGAGACCCAGTACTTC,CASSGTSSGQETQYF
TRBV11-2,15,TRBJ2-7,TRBD2,.,TGTGCCAGCAGCGTCGGCAGAGCGGGAGACTACGAGCAGTACTTC,CASSVGRAGDYEQYF
TRBV28,15,TRBJ1-6,TRBD1,many,TGTGCCAGCAGTTTACTATCCCCACAGGGGTATCCCCTCCACTTT,CASSLLSPQGYPLHF